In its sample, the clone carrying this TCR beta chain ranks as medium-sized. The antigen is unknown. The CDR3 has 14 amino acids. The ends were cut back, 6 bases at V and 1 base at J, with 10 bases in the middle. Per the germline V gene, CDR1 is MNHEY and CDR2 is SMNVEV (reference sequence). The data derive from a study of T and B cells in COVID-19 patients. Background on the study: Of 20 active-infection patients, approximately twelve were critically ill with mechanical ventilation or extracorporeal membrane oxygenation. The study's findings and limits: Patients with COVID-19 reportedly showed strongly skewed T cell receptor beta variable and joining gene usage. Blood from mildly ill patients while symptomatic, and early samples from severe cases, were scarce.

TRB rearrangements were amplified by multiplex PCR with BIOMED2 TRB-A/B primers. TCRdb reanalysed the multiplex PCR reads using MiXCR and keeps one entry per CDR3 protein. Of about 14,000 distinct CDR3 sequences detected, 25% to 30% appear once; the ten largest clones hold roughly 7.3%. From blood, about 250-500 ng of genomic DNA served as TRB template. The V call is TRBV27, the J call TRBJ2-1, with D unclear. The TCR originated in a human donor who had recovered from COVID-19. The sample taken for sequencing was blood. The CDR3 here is CASSFALSYNEQFF. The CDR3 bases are TGTGCCAGCAGCTTCGCGCTGTCCTACAATGAGCAGTTCTTC.